This T cell receptor (beta chain) is from a study of T cells in Graves' hyperthyroidism and ophthalmopathy. Findings of the study overall: Most clonotypes that expanded in the thyroid above 0.001 also showed up in blood.

The CDR3 sequence is 13 residues long. V gave up 1 base and J gave up 3 bases, with 6 bases separating them. CDR1 and CDR2 from the germline V gene are SGHAT and FQNNGV. This clonotype was seen ten or more times. Its cognate antigen is unknown. The patients, who ranged from 18 to 65 in age, presented with newly diagnosed hyperthyroidism lasting under 2 months. The PBMCs were sourced from fresh peripheral blood (around 10 ml). Amplification targeted TCR beta CDR3 regions from RNA transcripts. First-round RT-PCR targeting the TCR CDR3 was performed with the HTBI primer set. MiXCR was run by TCRdb on the multiplex PCR reads, yielding one entry per CDR3 protein. The sample includes about 160,000 distinct CDR3 sequences, about 9.4% seen only once; the top ten take over 20%.

This receptor was obtained from a woman under 30 with Graves' hyperthyroidism that later progressed to Graves' ophthalmopathy. Sequences were obtained from blood. This chain links TRBV11-2 with TRBJ1-1; no firm D call. The chain's CDR3 is CASSLVWDTEAFF. CDR3 sequence (DNA): TGTGCCAGCAGCTTAGTCTGGGACACTGAAGCTTTCTTT.